These T cell receptor beta chains were read from a single sample in a study of beta chain features in type 1 diabetes. Libraries were prepared by immunoSEQ multiplex PCR; TCRdb keeps only in-frame clonotypes and omits some of them. In the table there are hundreds of thousands of clones, 15% of which are singletons. The sequenced sample consisted of naive CD4+ T cells from blood. The receptors shown here come from a man between 18 and 29 years old in good health. Both conserved end residues are trimmed from each CDR3. Fields, in order: V gene, J gene, CDR3 protein.

TRBV6-1	TRBJ2-5	ASRTRSWETQY
TRBV4-3	TRBJ2-4	ASSQSDRDARIQY
TRBV9	TRBJ1-2	ASSPHTQGANYGYT
TRBV10-3	TRBJ2-2	AITEGALNTGELF
TRBV7-2	TRBJ1-5	ASSPSNQPQH
TRBV11-2	TRBJ1-1	ASRPPGRLNTEAF
TRBV27	TRBJ2-1	ASRRRTTFGNTYNEQF
TRBV4-3	TRBJ1-4	ASSPRGGRLNEKLF
TRBV7-3	TRBJ2-3	ASSLTGVGTDTQY
TRBV27	TRBJ1-1	ASSYDRGGTEAF
TRBV6-5	TRBJ2-3	ASRTSGSSDTQY
TRBV19	TRBJ2-7	ASSIGFGSIYEQY
TRBV18	TRBJ2-7	ASSLSRDRATYEQY
TRBV7-3	TRBJ1-2	ASSLTYGGTNYGYT
TRBV9	TRBJ2-7	ASSVGGTYEQY
TRBV4-1	TRBJ2-7	ASSPVVEGPLFGYEQY
TRBV2	TRBJ2-3	AGRGDTDTQY
TRBV18	TRBJ2-3	ASSPRSGYGDTQY
TRBV4-3	TRBJ1-2	ASSQKVIGADYGYT
TRBV11-2	TRBJ2-2	ASSLSGTNTGELF
TRBV7-9	TRBJ2-7	ASSLFAGEQY
TRBV7-2	TRBJ1-4	ASSSRDRRNEKLF
TRBV10-3	TRBJ2-7	AITSASGEQY
TRBV7-2	TRBJ2-2	ASSLTLNTGELF
TRBV27	TRBJ2-7	ASSRGTGLVSYEQY
TRBV7-9	TRBJ1-2	ASSSRTGGDNYGYT
TRBV18	TRBJ2-5	ASSPKEEGAVTQY
TRBV29-1	TRBJ2-2	SVNLQGDTGELF
TRBV4-1	TRBJ1-2	ASSQDRTFTVNYGYT
TRBV28	TRBJ1-5	ASSRPNQPQH
TRBV7-9	TRBJ2-1	ASSLGANEQF
TRBV6-6	TRBJ1-2	ASRETGALYGYT
TRBV19	TRBJ2-1	ASMDGASGSREQF
TRBV9	TRBJ2-3	ASSPRLARTDTQY
TRBV7-2	TRBJ2-7	ASSSAFMGKREYEQY
TRBV7-2	TRBJ2-5	ASSWAGGPQETQY